The next 23 T cell receptor beta chains were all read from a single sample in a study of cytomegalovirus exposure and HLA in healthy donors. The PCR had 60 Vbeta and 13 Jbeta primers. The protocol was immunoSEQ multiplex PCR, while the TCRdb copy is restricted to in-frame clones and leaves out a portion. The sample consists of roughly 150,000 clones, over 80% of them appearing once. Sequencing was performed on PBMCs. The receptors stem from a girl between 5 and 17 years old in good health and CMV-seropositive.

The chain uses TRBV28 and TRBJ1-4; D ambiguous. The CDR3 is 14 residues long. From germline, CDR1 is MDHEN and CDR2 SYDVKM. V was trimmed by 4 bases and J by 0 bases, leaving 6 bases between them. In nucleotides, the CDR3 is TGTGCCAGCAGTTACATTGCAACTAATGAAAAACTGTTTTTT. It is translated as CASSYIATNEKLFF.

This clone has a single count. The V gene is TRBV10-1, the J gene TRBJ1-2; D ambiguous. The V gene lost 3 bases and the J gene lost 4 bases, with 9 bases spanning the gap. In germline, CDR1 is WNHNN, CDR2 SYGVQD (reference sequence). The CDR3 loop spans 13 amino acids. The CDR3 reads CASSESRSYGYTF. The CDR3 DNA is TGCGCCAGCAGTGAAAGTAGGAGCTATGGCTACACCTTC.

The gene calls are TRBV5-1 and TRBJ1-2; D gene unclear. CDR1 is SGHRS and CDR2 is YFSETQ in the germline V gene. Trimming left V 2 bases short and J 5 bases short, with 10 bases between. The CDR3 sequence is 13 residues long. The CDR3 sequence is CASSFRANYGYTF. Written as DNA, the CDR3 is TGCGCCAGCAGCTTCCGCGCCAATTATGGCTACACCTTC.

The table lists this clone with a count of one. The chain employs TRBV18 and TRBJ1-5; 8 nucleotides match TRBD1. Trimming took 2 bases from V and 5 from J; bases not matched to a gene: 5. The CDR3 length is 15 residues. From germline, CDR1 is KGHSH and CDR2 LQKENI. This chain's CDR3 is CASSPNGQGDQPQHF. The CDR3 coding sequence is TGTGCCAGCTCACCAAACGGACAGGGAGATCAGCCCCAGCATTTT.

This chain uses TRBV5-1 with TRBJ2-5, with D uncertain. The V end was cut by 0 bases, the J end by 5 bases, with 8 bases between. The CDR3 is 13 amino acids. From germline, CDR1 is SGHRS and CDR2 YFSETQ. The DNA for the CDR3 is TGCGCCAGCAGCTTGGGAGCCGGTGAGACCCAGTACTTC. Amino acid sequence: CASSLGAGETQYF. The variable domain in full, completed from reference TRBV5-1 and TRBJ2-5, reads KAGVTQTPRYLIKTRGQQVTLSCSPISGHRSVSWYQQTPGQGLQFLFEYFSETQRNKGNFPGRFSGRQFSNSRSEMNVSTLELGDSALYLCASSLGAGETQYFGPGTRLLVL.

This chain's CDR3 is CAWSEGQVIQETQYF. Written as DNA, the CDR3 is TGTGCCTGGAGTGAGGGACAGGTGATACAAGAGACCCAGTACTTC. The rearrangement links TRBV30 to TRBJ2-5; TRBD1 matches 8 bases. V shed 1 base and J 2 bases; nucleotides not matched to a gene: 6. The CDR3 spans 15 residues. The germline gives CDR1 GTSNPN, CDR2 SVGIG (reference sequence). The full variable domain, completed using reference TRBV30 and TRBJ2-5, is SQTIHQWPATLVQPVGSPLSLECTVEGTSNPNLYWYRQAAGRGLQLLFYSVGIGQISSEVPQNLSASRPQDRQFILSSKKLLLSDSGFYLCAWSEGQVIQETQYFGPGTRLLVL.

The chain combines TRBV5-1 with TRBJ2-1; TRBD2 matches at 10 bases. V lost 3 bases, J lost 0 bases, and 3 bases stayed unmatched. The CDR3 has 16 residues. CDR1 and CDR2 from the germline V gene are SGHRS and YFSETQ. In nucleotides, the CDR3 is TGCGCCAGCAGCTCCTCTAGCGGGAGCTCCTACAATGAGCAGTTCTTC. Its protein is CASSSSSGSSYNEQFF.

The chain has TRBV11-3 and TRBJ2-1; D perhaps matches TRBD1 (6 bases). Germline V gives CDR1 SGHNT, CDR2 YENEEA. V lost 5 bases and J 11 bases, leaving 16 bases between the germline ends. The length of the CDR3 is 13 residues. The CDR3 spells CASSLYQGTKQFF. The CDR3 DNA reads TGTGCCAGCAGCCTCTACCAGGGGACAAAGCAGTTCTTC.

The CDR3 DNA reads as TGTGCCACCAGTAACTTTTTGGGAGGAGGGGCAAATTCACCCCTCCACTTT. It translates to CATSNFLGGGANSPLHF. V gene TRBV15 combines with J gene TRBJ1-6; D perhaps matches TRBD1 (5 bases). The V end was cut by 6 bases, the J end by 7 bases, with 22 bases between. The CDR3 spans 17 residues. Germline V lookup: CDR1 LNHNV, CDR2 YYDKDF (reference sequence).

The V gene is TRBV28, the J gene TRBJ1-2; D not certain. The CDR3 covers 12 residues. With 5 bases removed from V and 0 bases from J, the gap between germline ends came to 4 bases. CDR1 is MDHEN and CDR2 is SYDVKM in the germline V gene. Written as DNA, the CDR3 is TGTGCCAGCAGTCTACCTAACTATGGCTACACCTTC. Translating gives CASSLPNYGYTF.

This clone was detected once. The chain is built from TRBV11-2 and TRBJ2-7, with TRBD2 matching 7 bases. The trim removed 6 bases at V and 2 bases at J, leaving 4 bases unmatched. The CDR3 is 13 amino acids. The germline V gene encodes CDR1 SGHAT and CDR2 FQNNGV. The CDR3 here is CASRSAGAYEQYF. CDR3 in DNA: TGTGCCAGCAGATCCGCGGGGGCCTACGAGCAGTACTTC. Full variable domain (remainder filled in from reference TRBV11-2 and TRBJ2-7): EAGVAQSPRYKIIEKRQSVAFWCNPISGHATLYWYQQILGQGPKLLIQFQNNGVVDDSQLPKDRFSAERLKGVDSTLKIQPAKLEDSAVYLCASRSAGAYEQYFGPGTRLTVT.

The CDR3, as DNA: TGTGCCAGCAGCGCTAGCGGGGGACCCTACAATGAGCAGTTCTTC. It is translated as CASSASGGPYNEQFF. This sequence joins TRBV5-6 and TRBJ2-1, with 10 bases matching TRBD2. This CDR3 has 15 residues. Trimming at V came to 4 bases and at J to 2 bases, leaving 3 bases not matched to a gene. Germline-derived CDR1 and CDR2 are SGHDT and YYEEEE.

V gene TRBV28 combines with J gene TRBJ1-5; tentative D call: TRBD1 (5 bases). Trimming took 7 bases from V and 2 from J, leaving 12 bases between them. The germline V gene encodes CDR1 MDHEN and CDR2 SYDVKM. CDR3 length: 14 amino acids. As DNA, the CDR3 is TGTGCCAGCACTTCCGCGGGGGGCAATCAGCCCCAGCATTTT. Residues: CASTSAGGNQPQHF.

This chain links TRBV4-1 with TRBJ2-2; possibly TRBD1 for D (5 bases). V was cut by 3 bases and J by 5 bases, with 10 bases left in between. The CDR3 has 14 amino acids. Germline loops: CDR1 MGHRA, CDR2 YSYEKL. The CDR3 sequence is CASSQGRVTGELFF. CDR3 bases: TGCGCCAGCAGCCAGGGCAGGGTAACCGGGGAGCTGTTTTTT.

The V and J genes are TRBV9 and TRBJ2-7; tentative D call: TRBD1 (5 bases). Trimming removed 4 bases at V and 6 bases at J, with 20 bases between. CDR3 length: 15 amino acids. The germline V gene has CDR1 SGDLS and CDR2 YYNGEE. CDR3 nucleotides: TGTGCCAGCAGCCCGGACACTGGCTACAATTCCGAGCAGTACTTC. It yields the protein CASSPDTGYNSEQYF.

The chain joins TRBV7-2 to TRBJ2-7; 8 bases align to TRBD2. Trimming at V came to 1 base and at J to 3 bases, leaving 5 bases not matched to a gene. CDR3 size: 15 residues. The germline V gene encodes CDR1 SGHTA and CDR2 FQGNSA. The CDR3 sequence is CASSLVGGGHYEQYF. CDR3 nucleotide sequence: TGTGCCAGCAGCTTAGTCGGGGGGGGCCACTACGAGCAGTACTTC.

In this sample, this clone turned up a few times. V and J are TRBV18 and TRBJ2-1; D is perhaps TRBD1 (6 bases). Per germline, CDR1 KGHSH and CDR2 LQKENI. Trimming removed 4 bases at V and 10 bases at J, with 11 bases between. The CDR3 contains 12 residues. In DNA form, the CDR3 reads TGTGCCAGCTCACGTGGGGGCACCGAGCAGTTCTTC. This translates into CASSRGGTEQFF.

This chain links TRBV4-1 with TRBJ1-4; D gene uncertain. Germline CDR1 and CDR2: MGHRA and YSYEKL. The V gene lost 0 bases and the J gene lost 6 bases, with 5 bases spanning the gap. CDR3 size: 13 residues. CDR3 amino acids: CASSQDYDEKLFF. In nucleotides, the CDR3 is TGCGCCAGCAGCCAAGATTATGATGAAAAACTGTTTTTT.

The V and J genes are TRBV30 and TRBJ1-1; 8 bases are shared with TRBD1. The V gene's germline CDR1 is GTSNPN and CDR2 SVGIG (reference sequence). Germline trimming cut 3 bases from V and 1 base from J; bases unmatched to any gene: 4. The CDR3 loop spans 14 amino acids. The DNA for the CDR3 is TGTGCCTGGAGCCCTGGGACAGGGAACACTGAAGCTTTCTTT. Its protein is CAWSPGTGNTEAFF.

This clone was seen a handful of times. V is TRBV5-1 and J is TRBJ2-5, with D hard to call. CDR3 size: 12 residues. Between the trimmed V and J ends, which lost 5 bases and 2 bases, there was a span of 7 bases. Germline V gene sequence: CDR1 SGHRS, CDR2 YFSETQ. The CDR3 coding sequence is TGCGCCAGCAGTGGCGGACAAGAGACCCAGTACTTC. Amino acids: CASSGGQETQYF.

This clone was detected a few times. J is TRBJ2-7 and V is TRBV10-2; D possibly corresponds to TRBD2 (6 bases). V lost 8 bases, J lost 2 bases, and 13 bases lay in between. Germline V gives CDR1 WSHSY, CDR2 SAAADI. The CDR3 loop spans 13 amino acids. This CDR3 is CASGRGTTYEQYF. The CDR3 coding sequence is TGCGCCAGCGGGCGGGGAACGACCTACGAGCAGTACTTC.

The genes are TRBV11-2 and TRBJ2-4; 9 positions agree with TRBD1. This CDR3 region has 16 residues. Germline CDR1 is SGHAT and CDR2 is FQNNGV. J gave up 9 bases and V 4 bases, and 13 bases lay outside the gene matches. CDR3 amino acids: CASSSRGGQGWGIQYF. The DNA for the CDR3 is TGTGCCAGCAGCTCAAGAGGGGGACAGGGTTGGGGCATTCAGTACTTC.

The rearrangement uses TRBV5-6 and TRBJ2-7; 9 nucleotides agree with TRBD1. This CDR3 comprises 13 residues. V trimming: 4 bases; J trimming: 6 bases; junction bases outside the gene matches: 5. Germline loops: CDR1 SGHDT, CDR2 YYEEEE. The CDR3 DNA is TGTGCCAGCAGCCCCTGGACAGGGGCCGAGCAGTACTTC. Amino acid sequence: CASSPWTGAEQYF.